This T cell receptor beta chain was identified during a study of blood T cells in healthy people across ages. General study findings and limits: Long-lived donors exceeded aged donors in naive CD4+ cells and diversity.

For this clonotype: Its antigen is unknown.

With a J-beta primer mix and a sample-barcoded 5' primer, a second PCR ran about 7 to 11 cycles. Each cDNA molecule carried a tag from a template-switch adaptor that contained 12 random nucleotides. At least 2.5 million CDR3-containing paired-end reads were obtained per sample. Using its own MiXCR run on the 5' RACE reads, TCRdb lists one record per CDR3 protein. This sample has about 1.4 million distinct CDR3 sequences, with approximately 59% found just once. The sample, about 9.2 milliliters of peripheral blood, was drawn from each donor. CDR3 length: 14 residues. Trimming shortened V by 3 bases and J by 7 bases, and 15 bases separated the two germline ends. Per germline, CDR1 SGHDN and CDR2 FVKESK.

The source material was blood. The clonotype originates from a man between 18 and 35 years old in good health. V and J are TRBV14 and TRBJ1-2, with a possible D match to TRBD1 (5 bases). The CDR3 is CASSQVRAGGGYTF. In DNA form, the CDR3 reads TGTGCCAGCAGCCAGGTGCGGGCCGGGGGTGGCTACACCTTC.